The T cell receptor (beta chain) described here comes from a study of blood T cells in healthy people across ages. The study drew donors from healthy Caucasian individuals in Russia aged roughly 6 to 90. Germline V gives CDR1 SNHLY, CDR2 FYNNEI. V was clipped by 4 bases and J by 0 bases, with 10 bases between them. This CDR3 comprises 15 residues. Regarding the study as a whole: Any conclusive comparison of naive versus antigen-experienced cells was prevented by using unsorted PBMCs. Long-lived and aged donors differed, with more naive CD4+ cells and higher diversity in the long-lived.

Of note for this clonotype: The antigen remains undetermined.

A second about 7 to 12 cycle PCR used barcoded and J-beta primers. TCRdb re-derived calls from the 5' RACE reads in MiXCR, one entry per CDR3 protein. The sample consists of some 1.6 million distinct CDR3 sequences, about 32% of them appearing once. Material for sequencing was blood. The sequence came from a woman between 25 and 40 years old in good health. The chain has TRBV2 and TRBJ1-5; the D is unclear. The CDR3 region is CASSAAVYSNQPQHF. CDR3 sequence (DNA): TGTGCCAGCAGTGCAGCGGTCTATAGCAATCAGCCCCAGCATTTT.